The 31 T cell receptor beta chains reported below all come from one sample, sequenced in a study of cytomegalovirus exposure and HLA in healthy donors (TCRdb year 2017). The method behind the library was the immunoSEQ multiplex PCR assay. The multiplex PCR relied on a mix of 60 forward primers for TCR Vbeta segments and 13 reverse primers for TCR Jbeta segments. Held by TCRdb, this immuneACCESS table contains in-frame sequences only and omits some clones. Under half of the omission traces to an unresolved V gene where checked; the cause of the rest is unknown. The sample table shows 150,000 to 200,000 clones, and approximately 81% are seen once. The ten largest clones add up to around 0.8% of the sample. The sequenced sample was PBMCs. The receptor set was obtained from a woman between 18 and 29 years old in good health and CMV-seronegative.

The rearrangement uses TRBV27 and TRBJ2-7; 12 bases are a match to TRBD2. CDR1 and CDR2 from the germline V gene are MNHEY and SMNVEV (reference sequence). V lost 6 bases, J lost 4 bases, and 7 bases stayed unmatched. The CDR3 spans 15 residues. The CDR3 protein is CASRGRLAGAYEQYF. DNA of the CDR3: TGTGCCAGCAGGGGGCGACTAGCGGGAGCATACGAGCAGTACTTC.

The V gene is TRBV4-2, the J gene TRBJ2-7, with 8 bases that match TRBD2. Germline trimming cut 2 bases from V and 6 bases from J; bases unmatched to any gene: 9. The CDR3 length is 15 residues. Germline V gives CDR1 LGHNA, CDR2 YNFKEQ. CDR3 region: CASSQSGGGTSEQYF. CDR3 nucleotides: TGTGCCAGCAGCCAATCGGGGGGTGGGACTAGCGAGCAGTACTTC.

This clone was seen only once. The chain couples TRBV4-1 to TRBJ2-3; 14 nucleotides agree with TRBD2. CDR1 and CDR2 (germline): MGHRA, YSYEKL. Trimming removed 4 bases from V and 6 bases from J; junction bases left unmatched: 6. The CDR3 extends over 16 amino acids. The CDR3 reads CASSLGTSGGLDTQYF. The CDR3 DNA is TGCGCCAGCAGCCTTGGGACTAGCGGGGGTCTGGATACGCAGTATTTT.

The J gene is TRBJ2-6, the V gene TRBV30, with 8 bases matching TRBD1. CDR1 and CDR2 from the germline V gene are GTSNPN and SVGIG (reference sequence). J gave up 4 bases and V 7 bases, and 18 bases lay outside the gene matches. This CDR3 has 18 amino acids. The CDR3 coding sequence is TGTGCCTCCTCTCCGGACAGACCAGGGGGCACCGGGGCCAACGTCCTGACTTTC. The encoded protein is CASSPDRPGGTGANVLTF.

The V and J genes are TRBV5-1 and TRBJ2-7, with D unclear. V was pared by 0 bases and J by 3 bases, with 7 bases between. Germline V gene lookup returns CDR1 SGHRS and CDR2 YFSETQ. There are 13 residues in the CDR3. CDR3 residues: CASSLAGIYEQYF. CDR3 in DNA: TGCGCCAGCAGCTTGGCCGGTATCTACGAGCAGTACTTC.

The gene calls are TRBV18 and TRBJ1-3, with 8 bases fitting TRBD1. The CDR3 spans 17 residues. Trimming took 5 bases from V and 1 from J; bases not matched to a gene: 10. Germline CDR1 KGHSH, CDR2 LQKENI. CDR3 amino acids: CASSAQTGGTSGNTIYF. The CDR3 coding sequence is TGTGCCAGCTCAGCGCAAACAGGGGGAACGTCTGGAAACACCATATATTTT.

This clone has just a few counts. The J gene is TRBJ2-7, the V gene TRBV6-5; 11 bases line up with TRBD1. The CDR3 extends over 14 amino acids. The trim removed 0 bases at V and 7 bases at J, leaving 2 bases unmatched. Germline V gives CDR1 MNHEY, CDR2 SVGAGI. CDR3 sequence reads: CASSYSGQGAEQYF. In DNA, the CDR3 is TGTGCCAGCAGTTACTCCGGACAGGGGGCTGAGCAGTACTTC.

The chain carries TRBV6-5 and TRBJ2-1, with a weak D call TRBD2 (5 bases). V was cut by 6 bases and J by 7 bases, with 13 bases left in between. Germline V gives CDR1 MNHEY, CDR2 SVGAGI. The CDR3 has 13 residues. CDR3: CASRPSGFNEQFF. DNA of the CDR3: TGTGCCAGCAGACCAAGCGGATTTAATGAGCAGTTCTTC.

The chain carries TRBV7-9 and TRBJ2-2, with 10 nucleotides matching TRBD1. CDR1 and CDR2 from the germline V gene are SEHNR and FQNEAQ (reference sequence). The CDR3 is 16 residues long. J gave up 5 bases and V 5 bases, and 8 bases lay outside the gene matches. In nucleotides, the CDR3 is TGTGCCAGCAGCCCCGCCGGGACAGGGGTGACCGGGGAGCTGTTTTTT. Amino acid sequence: CASSPAGTGVTGELFF.

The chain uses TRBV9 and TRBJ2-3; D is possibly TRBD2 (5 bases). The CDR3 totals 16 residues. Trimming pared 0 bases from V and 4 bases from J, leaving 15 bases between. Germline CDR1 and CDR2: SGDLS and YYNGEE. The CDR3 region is CASSVATGGLSDTQYF. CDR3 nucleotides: TGTGCCAGCAGCGTAGCTACGGGCGGGCTGTCAGATACGCAGTATTTT.

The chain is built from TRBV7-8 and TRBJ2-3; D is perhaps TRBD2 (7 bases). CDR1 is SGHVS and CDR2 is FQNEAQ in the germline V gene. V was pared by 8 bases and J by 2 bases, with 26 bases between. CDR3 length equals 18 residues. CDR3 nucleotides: TGTGCCAGCGGGTCCAATGATGCGGGGGCTGGAATCACAGATACGCAGTATTTT. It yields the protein CASGSNDAGAGITDTQYF.

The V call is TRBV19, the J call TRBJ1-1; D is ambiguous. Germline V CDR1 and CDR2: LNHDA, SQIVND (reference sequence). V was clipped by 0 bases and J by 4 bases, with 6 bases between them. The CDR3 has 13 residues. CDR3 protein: CASSIDTGTEAFF. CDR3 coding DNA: TGTGCCAGTAGTATAGATACGGGCACTGAAGCTTTCTTT.

CDR3 bases: TGTGCCAGCAGCGCGCCGGGACTACTTTTAGGCCACGAGCAGTACTTC. This encodes CASSAPGLLLGHEQYF. This chain uses TRBV21-1 with TRBJ2-5; the table names TRBD2, a call not compared with the DNA. The better agreement between TRBJ2-7 and the DNA end casts doubt on the J call. TRBV21-1 is designated a pseudogene. There are 16 residues in the CDR3.

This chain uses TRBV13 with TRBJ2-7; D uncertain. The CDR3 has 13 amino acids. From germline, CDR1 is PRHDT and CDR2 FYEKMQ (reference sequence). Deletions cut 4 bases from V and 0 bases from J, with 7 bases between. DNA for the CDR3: TGTGCCAGCAGCTCCACTATCTCCTACGAGCAGTACTTC. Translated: CASSSTISYEQYF.

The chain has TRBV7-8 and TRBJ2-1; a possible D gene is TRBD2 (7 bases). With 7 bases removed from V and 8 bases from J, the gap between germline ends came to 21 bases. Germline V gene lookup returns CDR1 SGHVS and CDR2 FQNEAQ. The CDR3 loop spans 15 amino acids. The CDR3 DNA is TGTGCCAGCAACCCGTCGCGGGGGCTTGACGATGAGCAGTTCTTC. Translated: CASNPSRGLDDEQFF. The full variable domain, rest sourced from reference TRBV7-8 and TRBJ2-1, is GAGVSQSPRYKVAKRGQDVALRCDPISGHVSLFWYQQALGQGPEFLTYFQNEAQLDKSGLPSDRFFAERPEGSVSTLKIQRTQQEDSAVYLCASNPSRGLDDEQFFGPGTRLTVL.

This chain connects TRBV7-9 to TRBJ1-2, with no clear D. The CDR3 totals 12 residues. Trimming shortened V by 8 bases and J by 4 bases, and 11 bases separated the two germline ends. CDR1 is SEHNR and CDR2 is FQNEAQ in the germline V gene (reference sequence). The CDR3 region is CASRVGIYGYTF. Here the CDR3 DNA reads TGTGCCAGCCGGGTCGGGATCTATGGCTACACCTTC.

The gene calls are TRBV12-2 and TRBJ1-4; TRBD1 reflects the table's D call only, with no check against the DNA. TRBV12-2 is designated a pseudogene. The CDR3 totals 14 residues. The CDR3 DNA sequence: TGTGCAAGTCGCTTAGAGGGGATCGGTGAAAAACTGTTTTTT. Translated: CASRLEGIGEKLFF.

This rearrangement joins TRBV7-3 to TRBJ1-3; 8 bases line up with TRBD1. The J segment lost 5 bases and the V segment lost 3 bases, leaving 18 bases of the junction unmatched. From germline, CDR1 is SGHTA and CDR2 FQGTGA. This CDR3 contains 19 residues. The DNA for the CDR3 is TGTGCCAGCAGCTTTTCCCGCAGGGGGCTTACAGTGTTGCGAAACACCATATATTTT. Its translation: CASSFSRRGLTVLRNTIYF.

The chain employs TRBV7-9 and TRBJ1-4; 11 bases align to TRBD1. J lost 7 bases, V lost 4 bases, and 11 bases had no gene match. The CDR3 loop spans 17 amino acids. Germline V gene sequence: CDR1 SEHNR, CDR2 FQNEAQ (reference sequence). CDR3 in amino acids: CASSSPSGGQGGEKLFF. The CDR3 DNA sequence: TGTGCCAGCAGCTCCCCATCCGGGGGACAGGGGGGTGAAAAACTGTTTTTT.

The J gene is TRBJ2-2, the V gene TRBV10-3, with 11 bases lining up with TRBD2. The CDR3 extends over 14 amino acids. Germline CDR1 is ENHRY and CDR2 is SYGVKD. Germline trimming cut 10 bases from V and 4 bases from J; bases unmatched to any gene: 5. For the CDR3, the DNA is TGTGCCACGGGACTAGCGGTGGGCACCGGGGAGCTGTTTTTT. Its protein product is CATGLAVGTGELFF.

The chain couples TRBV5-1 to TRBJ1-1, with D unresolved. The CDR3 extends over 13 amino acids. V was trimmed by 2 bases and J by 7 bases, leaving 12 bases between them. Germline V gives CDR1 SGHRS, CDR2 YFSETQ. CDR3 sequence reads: CASSFSGSGEAFF. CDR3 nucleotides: TGCGCCAGCAGCTTCTCGGGATCGGGTGAAGCTTTCTTT.

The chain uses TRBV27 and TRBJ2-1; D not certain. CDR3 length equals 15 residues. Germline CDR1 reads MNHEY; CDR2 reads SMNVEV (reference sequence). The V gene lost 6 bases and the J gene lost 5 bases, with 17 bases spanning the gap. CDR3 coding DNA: TGTGCCAGCAGCTATATTCCCGAATCCAACAATGAGCAGTTCTTC. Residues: CASSYIPESNNEQFF.

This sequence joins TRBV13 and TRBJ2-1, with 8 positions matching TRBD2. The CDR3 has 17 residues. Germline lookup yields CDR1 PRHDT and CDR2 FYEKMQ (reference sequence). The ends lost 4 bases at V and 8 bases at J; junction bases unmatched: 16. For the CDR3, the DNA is TGTGCCAGCAGCTCCACCTTCCGGGAGGGGGACATCGATGAGCAGTTCTTC. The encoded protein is CASSSTFREGDIDEQFF.

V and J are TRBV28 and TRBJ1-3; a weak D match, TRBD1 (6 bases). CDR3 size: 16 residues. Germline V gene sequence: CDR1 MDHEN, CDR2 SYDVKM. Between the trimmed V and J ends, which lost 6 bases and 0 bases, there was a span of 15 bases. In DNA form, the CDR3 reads TGTGCCAGCAGGATCCGGGACACCGTCTCTGGAAACACCATATATTTT. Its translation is CASRIRDTVSGNTIYF.

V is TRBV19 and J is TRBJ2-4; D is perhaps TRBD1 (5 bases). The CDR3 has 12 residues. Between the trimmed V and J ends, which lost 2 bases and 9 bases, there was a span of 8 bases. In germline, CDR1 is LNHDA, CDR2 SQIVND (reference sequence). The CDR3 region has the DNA TGTGCCAGTAGTATACAGGGTTCCATTCAGTACTTC. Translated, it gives CASSIQGSIQYF.

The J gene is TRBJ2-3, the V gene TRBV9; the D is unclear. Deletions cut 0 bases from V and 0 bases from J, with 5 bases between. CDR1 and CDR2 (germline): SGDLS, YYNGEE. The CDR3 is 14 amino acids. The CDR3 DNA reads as TGTGCCAGCAGCGTAGTGGCCAGCACAGATACGCAGTATTTT. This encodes CASSVVASTDTQYF. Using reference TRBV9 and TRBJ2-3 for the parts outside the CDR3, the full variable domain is DSGVTQTPKHLITATGQRVTLRCSPRSGDLSVYWYQQSLDQGLQFLIQYYNGEERAKGNILERFSAQQFPDLHSELNLSSLELGDSALYFCASSVVASTDTQYFGPGTRLTVL.

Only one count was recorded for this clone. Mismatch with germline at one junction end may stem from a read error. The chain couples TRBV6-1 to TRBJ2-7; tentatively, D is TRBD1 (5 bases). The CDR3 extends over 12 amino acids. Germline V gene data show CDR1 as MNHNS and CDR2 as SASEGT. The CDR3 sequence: CASSEALGEQDF. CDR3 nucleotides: TGTGCCAGCAGTGAAGCTTTAGGGGAACAGGACTTC.

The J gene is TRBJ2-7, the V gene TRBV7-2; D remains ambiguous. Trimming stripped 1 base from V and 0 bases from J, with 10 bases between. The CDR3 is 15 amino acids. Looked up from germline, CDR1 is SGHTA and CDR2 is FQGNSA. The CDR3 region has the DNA TGTGCCAGCAGCTTAGTTGCGTCGAGCTCCTACGAGCAGTACTTC. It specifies CASSLVASSSYEQYF.

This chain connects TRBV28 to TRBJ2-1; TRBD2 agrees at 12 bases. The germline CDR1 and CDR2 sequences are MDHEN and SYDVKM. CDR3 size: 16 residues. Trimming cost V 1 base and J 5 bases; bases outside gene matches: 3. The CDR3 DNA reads TGTGCCAGCAGTTTATCGACTAGCGGGAGAAACAATGAGCAGTTCTTC. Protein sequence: CASSLSTSGRNNEQFF. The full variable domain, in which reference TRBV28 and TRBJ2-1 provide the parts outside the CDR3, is DVKVTQSSRYLVKRTGEKVFLECVQDMDHENMFWYRQDPGLGLRLIYFSYDVKMKEKGDIPEGYSVSREKKERFSLILESASTNQTSMYLCASSLSTSGRNNEQFFGPGTRLTVL.

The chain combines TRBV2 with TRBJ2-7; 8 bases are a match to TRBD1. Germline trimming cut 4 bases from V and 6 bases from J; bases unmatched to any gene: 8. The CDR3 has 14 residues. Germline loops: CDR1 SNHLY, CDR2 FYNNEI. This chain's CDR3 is CASSVQDRVGEQYF. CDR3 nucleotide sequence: TGTGCCAGCAGTGTCCAGGACAGGGTGGGCGAGCAGTACTTC.

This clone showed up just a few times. CDR3 nucleotide sequence: TGTGCCAGCGGACAGGACATGGAAGGCGGGGAGCTGTTTTTT. It yields the protein CASGQDMEGGELFF. V is TRBV6-1 and J is TRBJ2-2; 7 bases are a match to TRBD1. Germline V CDR1 and CDR2: MNHNS, SASEGT. V shed 8 bases, J shed 7 bases, and the junction held 10 bases outside the gene matches. CDR3 size: 14 residues.